This T cell receptor beta chain was recovered during a study of cytomegalovirus exposure and HLA in healthy donors. 60 Vbeta and 13 Jbeta primers were used in PCR. The table came from immunoSEQ multiplex PCR; TCRdb's copy has only in-frame clones and leaves some out. This table holds some 250,000 clones, 82% found once. Only a few counts were recorded for this clone. The length of the CDR3 is 14 residues. With 4 bases removed from V and 2 bases from J, the gap between germline ends came to 10 bases. Germline-derived CDR1 and CDR2 are SGHNT and YENEEA. Source material: PBMCs. The chain combines TRBV11-3 with TRBJ2-3; D is possibly TRBD2 (6 bases). The sequence was collected from a woman between 35 and 50 years old in good health and CMV-seropositive. The CDR3: CASSSGVLTDTQYF. CDR3 DNA sequence: TGTGCCAGCAGCTCGGGGGTCCTCACAGATACGCAGTATTTT.